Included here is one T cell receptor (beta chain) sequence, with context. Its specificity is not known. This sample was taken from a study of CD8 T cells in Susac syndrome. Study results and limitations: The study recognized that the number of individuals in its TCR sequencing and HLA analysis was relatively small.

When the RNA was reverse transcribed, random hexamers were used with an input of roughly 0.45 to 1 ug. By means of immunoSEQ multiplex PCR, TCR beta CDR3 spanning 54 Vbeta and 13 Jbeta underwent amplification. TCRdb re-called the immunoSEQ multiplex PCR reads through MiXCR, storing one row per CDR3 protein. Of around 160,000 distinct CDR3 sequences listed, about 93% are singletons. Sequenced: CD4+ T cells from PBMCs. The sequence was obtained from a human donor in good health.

CDR3 nucleotide sequence: TGTGCCAGCAGCCCCTGGGACACAGCCTACGAGCAGTACTTC. This translates into CASSPWDTAYEQYF. This chain joins TRBV3-1 and TRBJ2-7; possibly TRBD1 for D (6 bases). The CDR3 totals 14 residues. With 4 bases removed from V and 2 bases from J, the gap between germline ends came to 12 bases. Germline V CDR1 and CDR2: LGHDT, YNNKEL (reference sequence).